The following is a T cell receptor (beta chain) sequence with its context. Its antigen is not identified. The entry originates in a study of T cell responses to AZD1222 COVID-19 vaccine. About the research overall: Second-dose timings of about 4 or about 12 weeks were pooled. The study's findings and limits: Once two AZD1222 doses were given, Spike-specific TCR breadth and depth went up. Vaccine-related CD4 TCRs covered spike, predominating at 160-218 and 743-854.

The table came from immunoSEQ multiplex PCR; TCRdb's copy has only in-frame clones and leaves some out. The sample lists about 86,000 clones, around 90% occurring once. The V gene lost 9 bases and the J gene lost 3 bases, with 18 bases spanning the gap. This CDR3 contains 15 residues. Looked up from germline, CDR1 is ENHRY and CDR2 is SYGVKD. The sequence was obtained from an adult in good health. The chain recombines TRBV10-3 with TRBJ2-1; unclear D gene. The specimen comprised peripheral blood, sampled on day 0 of AZD1222 vaccination. For the CDR3, the DNA is TGTGCCATACAATCGCTAGACGTGAACTACAATGAGCAGTTCTTC. It translates to CAIQSLDVNYNEQFF.